This T cell receptor (beta chain) is from a study of blood T cells in healthy people across ages. Findings and limits, study-wide: It was the long-lived donors that had more naive CD4+ cells and higher diversity than aged donors. PBMC samples, being unsorted, prevented any conclusive comparison of naive and antigen-experienced cells.

There are 15 residues in the CDR3. Combining a sample-barcoded 5' primer with a J-beta primer mix, a second PCR ran for 7 to 11 cycles. TCRdb reprocessed the 5' RACE reads with MiXCR, giving one entry per CDR3 protein. The sample lists 600,000 to 800,000 distinct CDR3 sequences, about 21% occurring once. A remark on this clonotype: As yet, its antigen is unknown.

The receptor was derived from a man between 65 and 79 years old in good health. The V and J genes are TRBV21-1 and TRBJ2-1; the table gives TRBD1 as D, unverified against the DNA. TRBV21-1 is given as a pseudogene. Sequencing was carried out using blood. CDR3 in amino acids: CASSLYGQGASEQFF. The CDR3 coding sequence is TGTGCCAGCAGCCTATATGGGCAGGGTGCGTCCGAGCAGTTCTTC.